This T cell receptor beta chain emerged from a study of beta chain features in type 1 diabetes. Study information: Cell yields, gender and age were similar in healthy donors and patients.

TCRB transcripts that were expressed got sequenced, as all of the isolated RNA had been reverse transcribed. Repertoires were generated with immunoSEQ multiplex PCR, while TCRdb's copy carries only in-frame clones and drops some. This repertoire shows around 650,000 clones, 9.5% to 15% found once; its top ten account for 0.095% to 0.15%. This CDR3 contains 19 residues. After removal of 6 bases from V and 5 bases from J, the junction contained 23 bases not matched to a gene. Germline V CDR1 and CDR2: SNHLY, FYNNEI. In the case of this clone: Its antigen is unknown.

Regarding the study as a whole: It was among patients, rather than healthy donors, that naive, central memory and Treg TCRB repertoires appeared more similar. In all four CD4+ subsets, TCRB CDR3 length was significantly, moderately reduced in type 1 diabetes.

Each donor gave one heparinised blood draw averaging around 120 mL. J is TRBJ1-2 and V is TRBV2; 8 bases map to TRBD1. This sequence originates from a young man with type 1 diabetes. The sequencing sample was made of naive CD4+ T cells from blood. The CDR3 DNA reads TGTGCCAGCAGCGCCGAAGATTGGACAGGGTCGGGGGAAGGATATGGCTACACCTTC. Its translation: CASSAEDWTGSGEGYGYTF.